This T cell receptor beta chain was sequenced during a study of T cell responses to AZD1222 COVID-19 vaccine. Study outcomes and limitations: Mostly white British, mostly female donors; authors suggested clonal diversity may be underestimated. Only six AZD1222 recipients tested seropositive at baseline.

As for this clone: Its specificity is not known.

Per the germline V gene, CDR1 is SGHNT and CDR2 is YYREEE (reference sequence). V lost 4 bases and J lost 2, with 12 bases in between. This CDR3 spans 14 amino acids. This table comes from immunoSEQ multiplex PCR, and its TCRdb copy is limited to in-frame clones, with some not included. The sample holds fewer than 200,000 clones; about 90% are singletons and the top ten take approximately 10%. The source was peripheral blood, collected 28 days after the second AZD1222 dose. The chain links TRBV5-4 to TRBJ1-1; D is uncertain. The clonotype was recovered from an adult who received the AZD1222 COVID-19 vaccine. The CDR3: CASSLASVNTEAFF. For the CDR3, the DNA is TGTGCCAGCAGCCTCGCGTCAGTAAACACTGAAGCTTTCTTT. Full variable domain (missing parts from reference TRBV5-4 and TRBJ1-1): ETGVTQSPTHLIKTRGQQVTLRCSSQSGHNTVSWYQQALGQGPQFIFQYYREEENGRGNFPPRFSGLQFPNYSSELNVNALELDDSALYLCASSLASVNTEAFFGQGTRLTVV.